The sequence of this T cell receptor (beta chain) was determined in a study of blood T cell repertoires in COVID-19. Trimming at V came to 2 bases and at J to 8 bases, leaving 6 bases not matched to a gene. This CDR3 contains 14 residues. Here immunoSEQ multiplex PCR was the method, and the copy in TCRdb shows in-frame clones only, minus some. The sample shows around 150,000 clones, around 83% of them seen only once. This clone turned up a few times. This sequence was found in a woman aged 55-70 years with COVID-19, enrolled during active disease. Sequenced material: peripheral blood. The J gene is TRBJ1-2, the V gene TRBV23-1; 9 nucleotides line up with TRBD1. TRBV23-1 is designated an ORF whose function remains uncertain. The DNA for the CDR3 is TGCGCCAGCAGTCAAAAGGGACAGGGTGGAGGCTACACCTTC. Its protein is CASSQKGQGGGYTF.